This T cell receptor (beta chain) was captured by sequencing in a study of cytomegalovirus exposure and HLA in healthy donors. PCR was performed using 60 Vbeta and 13 Jbeta primers. Profiled with immunoSEQ multiplex PCR; TCRdb holds only in-frame clones, not every one. Of about 180,000 clones listed, roughly 84% are singletons. The CDR3 is made up of 13 amino acids. The V gene's germline CDR1 is LGHNT and CDR2 FRNRAP. V lost 3 bases to trimming and J lost 3 bases, with 6 bases between them. Sequencing input: PBMCs. This TCR came from a boy younger than 10 in good health and CMV-seronegative. The chain links TRBV12-5 to TRBJ1-3; D unresolved. CDR3 sequence reads: CASGFGGGNTIYF. CDR3 coding DNA: TGTGCTAGTGGTTTCGGTGGTGGAAACACCATATATTTT. Full variable domain (outside the CDR3, taken from reference TRBV12-5 and TRBJ1-3): DARVTQTPRHKVTEMGQEVTMRCQPILGHNTVFWYRQTMMQGLELLAYFRNRAPLDDSGMPKDRFSAEMPDATLATLKIQPSEPRDSAVYFCASGFGGGNTIYFGEGSWLTVV.